Each of the 26 T cell receptor beta chains below was sequenced from the same sample in a study of CD8+ T cells in alopecia areata. The sequencing template was cDNA reverse transcribed from extracted RNA. Method: immunoSEQ multiplex PCR; TCRdb's copy keeps in-frame clones and lacks some. The data show hundreds of thousands of clones, about 60% seen once. The source was CD4+ T cells sorted from blood, collected at week 0. The source is a human donor with alopecia areata.

The J gene is TRBJ1-2, the V gene TRBV7-9; D remains unclear. V was pared by 1 base and J by 4 bases, with 7 bases between. The CDR3 totals 13 residues. Germline loops: CDR1 SEHNR, CDR2 FQNEAQ (reference sequence). CDR3 sequence (DNA): TGTGCCAGCAGCTTAGGGTTCGGCTATGGCTACACCTTC. It is translated as CASSLGFGYGYTF.

CDR3 DNA sequence: TGTGCCAGCAGTTTAGCCGGCCCCTACGAGCAGTACTTC. Translated: CASSLAGPYEQYF. The chain has TRBV27 and TRBJ2-7; D is ambiguous. CDR1 and CDR2 (germline): MNHEY, SMNVEV (reference sequence). Trimming pared 2 bases from V and 2 bases from J, leaving 7 bases between. This CDR3 is 13 amino acids long.

This clone was picked up one time. The CDR3 coding sequence is TGTGCCAGCAGCGAGACGGATCTCACAGATACGCAGTATTTT. Translating it yields CASSETDLTDTQYF. The V and J genes are TRBV27 and TRBJ2-3; D is uncertain. Germline CDR1 MNHEY, CDR2 SMNVEV (reference sequence). The ends were cut back, 6 bases at V and 2 bases at J, with 12 bases in the middle. The CDR3 has 14 residues.

This clone was seen a single time. This sequence joins TRBV6-6 and TRBJ1-5; 7 bases align to TRBD1. Germline-derived CDR1 and CDR2 are MNHNY and SVGAGI (reference sequence). After removal of 5 bases from V and 6 bases from J, the junction contained 7 bases not matched to a gene. The CDR3 spans 14 residues. This CDR3 reads CASSTTGFGQPQHF. In DNA form, the CDR3 reads TGTGCCAGCAGTACGACAGGGTTTGGTCAGCCCCAGCATTTT.

The genes are TRBV6-5 and TRBJ1-2; the match to TRBD1 covers 10 bases. With V trimmed by 6 bases and J by 6 bases, 4 bases remained unmatched. This CDR3 contains 13 residues. CDR1 is MNHEY, CDR2 SVGAGI, per germline. Here the CDR3 reads CASRRDRGDGYTF. CDR3 DNA sequence: TGTGCCAGCAGACGGGACAGGGGAGATGGCTACACCTTC.

This clone was seen a handful of times. The genes are TRBV7-3 and TRBJ2-7; D is perhaps TRBD1 (6 bases). Germline CDR1 and CDR2: SGHTA and FQGTGA. V lost 5 bases and J lost 6, with 14 bases in between. This CDR3 region has 13 residues. CDR3 nucleotides: TGTGCCAGCAGCAATGGCCCAGGGGTCGAGCAGTACTTC. As protein: CASSNGPGVEQYF.

This clone appeared a few times. The V and J genes are TRBV7-9 and TRBJ1-5; D is perhaps TRBD1 (6 bases). V gave up 5 bases and J gave up 2 bases, with 7 bases separating them. The CDR3 totals 13 residues. Germline V lookup: CDR1 SEHNR, CDR2 FQNEAQ (reference sequence). This chain's CDR3 is CASSPGGNQPQHF. CDR3 nucleotide sequence: TGTGCCAGCAGCCCAGGGGGCAATCAGCCCCAGCATTTT.

The chain is built from TRBV29-1 and TRBJ2-1; possibly TRBD2 for D (6 bases). Germline V gene sequence: CDR1 SQVTM, CDR2 ANQGSEA. This CDR3 is 13 amino acids long. Trimming took 6 bases from V and 5 from J, leaving 14 bases between them. The CDR3: CSVRTKWNNEQFF. The CDR3 coding sequence is TGCAGCGTGAGGACTAAATGGAACAATGAGCAGTTCTTC.

The chain links TRBV4-1 to TRBJ2-1; possible D gene TRBD2, 6 bases. Trimming pared 3 bases from V and 0 bases from J, leaving 6 bases between. The germline gives CDR1 MGHRA, CDR2 YSYEKL. The length of the CDR3 is 14 residues. The CDR3 DNA reads as TGCGCCAGCAGCCACGGGAGCTCCTACAATGAGCAGTTCTTC. It specifies CASSHGSSYNEQFF.

The CDR3 coding sequence is TGTGCCAGCAGCTTATTCTTCCGGGACGAGCAGTACTTC. Translation: CASSLFFRDEQYF. J is TRBJ2-7 and V is TRBV7-8, with D hard to call. The ends were cut back, 2 bases at V and 5 bases at J, with 10 bases in the middle. This CDR3 region has 13 residues. Looked up from germline, CDR1 is SGHVS and CDR2 is FQNEAQ.

The rearrangement uses TRBV5-6 and TRBJ2-6; the D gene could be TRBD1 or TRBD2 (5 bases each). V lost 4 bases and J lost 3, with 17 bases in between. The germline V gene encodes CDR1 SGHDT and CDR2 YYEEEE. This CDR3 spans 17 amino acids. CDR3 sequence reads: CASSVPGLRDGANVLTF. The CDR3 DNA sequence: TGTGCCAGCAGCGTTCCGGGGCTAAGGGATGGGGCCAACGTCCTGACTTTC.

This clone has just a few counts. V is TRBV5-1 and J is TRBJ2-7, with D perhaps TRBD1 (6 bases). Trimming pared 4 bases from V and 2 bases from J, leaving 13 bases between. CDR1 and CDR2 from the germline V gene are SGHRS and YFSETQ. The CDR3 totals 14 residues. The CDR3 protein is CASSIRQVPYEQYF. CDR3 sequence (DNA): TGCGCCAGCAGCATAAGACAGGTGCCCTACGAGCAGTACTTC. Drawing the rest from reference TRBV5-1 and TRBJ2-7, the complete variable domain is KAGVTQTPRYLIKTRGQQVTLSCSPISGHRSVSWYQQTPGQGLQFLFEYFSETQRNKGNFPGRFSGRQFSNSRSEMNVSTLELGDSALYLCASSIRQVPYEQYFGPGTRLTVT.

This clone was counted a few times. The chain employs TRBV9 and TRBJ2-7; perhaps D is TRBD1 or TRBD2 (5 bases each). Germline CDR1 SGDLS, CDR2 YYNGEE. There are 15 residues in the CDR3. V was pared by 3 bases and J by 2 bases, with 15 bases between. This chain's CDR3 is CASSGGTPGPYEQYF. DNA for the CDR3: TGTGCCAGCAGCGGGGGGACCCCTGGACCCTACGAGCAGTACTTC.

This chain links TRBV27 with TRBJ1-2; D remains unclear. The CDR3 extends over 13 amino acids. Per the germline V gene, CDR1 is MNHEY and CDR2 is SMNVEV (reference sequence). Trimming took off 2 bases at V and 6 bases at J, with 10 bases between the two ends. CDR3 loop: CASSLREGDGYTF. CDR3 in DNA: TGTGCCAGCAGTTTAAGGGAAGGTGATGGCTACACCTTC.

The rearrangement uses TRBV25-1 and TRBJ1-4, with D uncertain. Germline CDR1 MGHDK, CDR2 SYGVNS. The V end was cut by 4 bases, the J end by 7 bases, with 4 bases between. This CDR3 spans 11 amino acids. CDR3 region: CASSVSEKLFF. In DNA form, the CDR3 reads TGTGCCAGCAGTGTGAGTGAAAAACTGTTTTTT.

The CDR3 reads CASSLGQYYEQYF. The CDR3 region has the DNA TGTGCCAGCAGTCTCGGACAGTACTACGAGCAGTACTTC. The V call is TRBV6-5, the J call TRBJ2-7, with a possible D match to TRBD1 (6 bases). There are 13 residues in the CDR3. CDR1 and CDR2 (germline): MNHEY, SVGAGI. Deletions cut 5 bases from V and 3 bases from J, with 11 bases between.

The chain links TRBV13 to TRBJ2-7; D remains ambiguous. There are 13 residues in the CDR3. The germline CDR1 and CDR2 sequences are PRHDT and FYEKMQ (reference sequence). The V and J ends lost 3 bases and 0 bases respectively, with 6 bases between them. CDR3 bases: TGTGCCAGCAGCTTCGTGAGCTCCTACGAGCAGTACTTC. Amino acids: CASSFVSSYEQYF.

CDR3 sequence: CASSYSRDRNEKLFF. DNA of the CDR3: TGTGCCAGCAGTTACTCTCGGGACAGGAATGAAAAACTGTTTTTT. The V call is TRBV6-5, the J call TRBJ1-4; TRBD1 matches 8 bases. This CDR3 spans 15 amino acids. Per the germline V gene, CDR1 is MNHEY and CDR2 is SVGAGI. V trimming: 0 bases; J trimming: 5 bases; junction bases outside the gene matches: 2.

The chain links TRBV30 to TRBJ2-7; D is perhaps TRBD2 (7 bases). CDR3 length: 17 residues. Looked up from germline, CDR1 is GTSNPN and CDR2 is SVGIG (reference sequence). V gave up 1 base and J gave up 1 base, with 20 bases separating them. The CDR3 coding sequence is TGTGCCTGGAGTGAAAGACTAGCAGGGGCCTCGTCCTACGAGCAGTACTTC. It yields the protein CAWSERLAGASSYEQYF.

The CDR3 nucleotides are TGTGCCAGCAGCCCAGGAGGGGCCGATAACTATGGCTACACCTTC. This sequence encodes CASSPGGADNYGYTF. The chain couples TRBV9 to TRBJ1-2, with D maybe TRBD1 (5 bases). CDR3 length: 15 residues. V dropped 4 bases and J dropped 1 base, with 14 bases sitting between them. The germline CDR1 and CDR2 sequences are SGDLS and YYNGEE.

This clone appeared a few times. The chain employs TRBV7-3 and TRBJ2-2; tentatively, D is TRBD1 (5 bases). Germline loops: CDR1 SGHTA, CDR2 FQGTGA. Trimming took off 1 base at V and 7 bases at J, with 13 bases between the two ends. This CDR3 has 15 amino acids. The CDR3 protein is CASSLNQGKIGELFF. The CDR3 nucleotides read TGTGCCAGCAGCTTAAATCAGGGAAAGATCGGGGAGCTGTTTTTT.

This clone was counted a few times. V is TRBV7-2 and J is TRBJ2-3; 10 positions match TRBD2. V was pared by 5 bases and J by 5 bases, with 10 bases of the junction left unmatched. The germline V gene encodes CDR1 SGHTA and CDR2 FQGNSA. This CDR3 comprises 16 residues. CDR3 residues: CASSPDLLAGRDTQYF. CDR3 DNA sequence: TGTGCCAGCAGCCCGGACTTACTAGCGGGGCGAGATACGCAGTATTTT. The whole variable domain, remainder taken from reference TRBV7-2 and TRBJ2-3, is GAGVSQSPSNKVTEKGKDVELRCDPISGHTALYWYRQSLGQGLEFLIYFQGNSAPDKSGLPSDRFSAERTGGSVSTLTIQRTQQEDSAVYLCASSPDLLAGRDTQYFGPGTRLTVL.

A single count supports this clone. The J gene is TRBJ1-2, the V gene TRBV30; the D gene is possibly TRBD1 (5 bases). The CDR3 spans 13 residues. CDR1 is GTSNPN and CDR2 is SVGIG in the germline V gene (reference sequence). Trimming stripped 0 bases from V and 0 bases from J, with 5 bases between. CDR3 loop: CAWSVGANYGYTF. CDR3 coding DNA: TGTGCCTGGAGTGTGGGGGCTAACTATGGCTACACCTTC.

The V and J genes are TRBV29-1 and TRBJ1-2; D perhaps matches TRBD1 (5 bases). Germline assignment: CDR1 SQVTM and CDR2 ANQGSEA. The CDR3 sequence is 15 residues long. V was trimmed by 8 bases and J by 4 bases, leaving 23 bases between them. CDR3 in DNA: TGCAGCATCTATCTACAGGACCTACCTAGCTATGGCTACACCTTC. It codes for CSIYLQDLPSYGYTF.

The J gene is TRBJ1-3, the V gene TRBV25-1; 7 bases map to TRBD1. This CDR3 spans 13 amino acids. The germline V gene encodes CDR1 MGHDK and CDR2 SYGVNS. Trimming at V came to 5 bases and at J to 8 bases, leaving 6 bases not matched to a gene. The DNA for the CDR3 is TGTGCCAGCAGTTACCAGGGGGTGGACACCATATATTTT. Translation gives CASSYQGVDTIYF.

The chain couples TRBV28 to TRBJ1-4; 7 bases agree with TRBD1. The CDR3 loop spans 15 amino acids. V shed 3 bases, J shed 4 bases, and the junction held 5 bases outside the gene matches. Germline loops: CDR1 MDHEN, CDR2 SYDVKM. The CDR3 spells CASSLGQSLNEKLFF. In nucleotides, the CDR3 is TGTGCCAGCAGTTTGGGACAGTCCCTTAATGAAAAACTGTTTTTT. The entire variable domain, with the rest obtained from reference TRBV28 and TRBJ1-4, is as follows: DVKVTQSSRYLVKRTGEKVFLECVQDMDHENMFWYRQDPGLGLRLIYFSYDVKMKEKGDIPEGYSVSREKKERFSLILESASTNQTSMYLCASSLGQSLNEKLFFGSGTQLSVL.